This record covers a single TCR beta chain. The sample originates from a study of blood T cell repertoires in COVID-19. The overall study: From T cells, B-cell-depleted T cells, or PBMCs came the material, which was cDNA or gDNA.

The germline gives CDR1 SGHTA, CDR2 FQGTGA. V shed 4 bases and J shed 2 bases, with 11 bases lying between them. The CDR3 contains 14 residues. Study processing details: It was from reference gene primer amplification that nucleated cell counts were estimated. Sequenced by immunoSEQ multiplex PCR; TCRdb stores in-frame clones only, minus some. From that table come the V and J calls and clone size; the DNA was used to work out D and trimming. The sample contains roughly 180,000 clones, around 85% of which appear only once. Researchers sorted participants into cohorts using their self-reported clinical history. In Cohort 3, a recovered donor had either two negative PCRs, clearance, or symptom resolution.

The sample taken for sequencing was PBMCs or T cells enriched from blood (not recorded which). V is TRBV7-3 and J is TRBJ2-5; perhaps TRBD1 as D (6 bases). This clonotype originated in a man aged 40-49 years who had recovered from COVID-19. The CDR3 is CASSSPRGQETQYF. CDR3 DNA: TGTGCCAGCAGCTCCCCCAGGGGACAAGAGACCCAGTACTTC.